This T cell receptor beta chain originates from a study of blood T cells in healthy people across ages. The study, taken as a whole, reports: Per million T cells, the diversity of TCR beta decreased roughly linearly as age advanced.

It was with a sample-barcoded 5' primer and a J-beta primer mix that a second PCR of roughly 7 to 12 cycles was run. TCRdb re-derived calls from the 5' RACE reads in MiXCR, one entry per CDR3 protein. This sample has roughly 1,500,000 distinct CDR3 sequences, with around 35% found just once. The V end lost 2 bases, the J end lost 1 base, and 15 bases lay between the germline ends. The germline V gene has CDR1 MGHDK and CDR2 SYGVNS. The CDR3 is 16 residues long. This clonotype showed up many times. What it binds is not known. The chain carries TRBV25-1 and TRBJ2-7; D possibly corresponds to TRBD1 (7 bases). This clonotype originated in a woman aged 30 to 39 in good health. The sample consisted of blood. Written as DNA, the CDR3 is TGTGCCAGCAGTGAAATAGGGCAGGGGGGATCCTACGAGCAGTACTTC. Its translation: CASSEIGQGGSYEQYF.